The source of this TCR beta chain is a study of shared clonotypes between healthy human individuals. Study at large: There were three CD4 naive, three CD4 memory, two CD8 naive and one CD8 memory plates per donor.

The germline V and J ends were trimmed by 1 base and 0 bases, with 12 bases remaining between them. The CDR3 is 16 residues long. Germline V lookup: CDR1 MGHRA, CDR2 YSYEKL. Some clones are missing from TCRdb's copy, which holds only in-frame ones; the method was immunoSEQ multiplex PCR. This table has just over 2,000,000 clones, around 96% appearing once. CD45RO-negative CD8 cells positively selected for CCR7 made up the naive population, which excluded terminally differentiated effector memory CD45RA+ cells. The V call is TRBV4-1, the J call TRBJ1-1; no clear D gene. The sample taken for sequencing was naive CD8+ T cells sorted from blood. This TCR was sampled from a man between 18 and 35 years old in good health. This chain's CDR3 is CASSQASGLMNTEAFF. CDR3 coding DNA: TGCGCCAGCAGCCAAGCCAGCGGACTCATGAACACTGAAGCTTTCTTT.